A single sample is the source of the 20 T cell receptor beta chains below, sequenced in a study of blood T cells in healthy people across ages. PCR was performed a second time for roughly 6 to 12 cycles using a sample-barcoded 5' primer and a J-beta primer mix. In TCRdb, the 5' RACE reads were re-called with MiXCR into one record per CDR3 protein. The sample has about 930,000 distinct CDR3 sequences; roughly 29% are singletons. These data are also associated with another study on T cells of mothers and their children.

Source material: blood. The receptor source for this set is a middle-aged woman in good health.

In its sample, this clonotype was seen many times. The chain is built from TRBV6-2 or TRBV6-3 and TRBJ2-7; TRBD1 agrees at 7 bases. The CDR3 has 14 amino acids. V lost 2 bases, J lost 5 bases, and 6 bases stayed unmatched. Germline V gene lookup returns CDR1 MNHEY and CDR2 SVGEGT. The CDR3 DNA is TGTGCCAGCAGTTACCGGCAGGGGGTCCACGAGCAGTACTTC. It specifies CASSYRQGVHEQYF.

This chain joins TRBV7-9 and TRBJ2-3; tentative D call: TRBD2 (6 bases). The CDR3 totals 15 residues. CDR1 and CDR2 (germline): SEHNR, FQNEAQ (reference sequence). Trimming pared 3 bases from V and 3 bases from J, leaving 13 bases between. CDR3 sequence reads: CASSFSAGRTDTQYF. The CDR3 nucleotides are TGTGCCAGCAGCTTTTCGGCGGGGCGGACAGATACGCAGTATTTT.

With regard to this clonotype: A read error may account for a junction end that differs from germline. The genes are TRBV6-1 and TRBJ1-5; D is ambiguous. The CDR3 covers 14 residues. CDR1 is MNHNS, CDR2 SASEGT, per germline. The CDR3 bases are TGTGCCAGCAGTGAAAATCGCAGCAATCAGCCCCGGCATTTT. It encodes CASSENRSNQPRHF.

As regards this clonotype: A much larger clonotype is one base distant, so this may be a read error. In DNA, the CDR3 is TGTGCCTGGAGTGTATTTGTGGCCAATTCACCCCTCCACTTT. This gives the protein CAWSVFVANSPLHF. The V call is TRBV30, the J call TRBJ1-6; D unresolved. CDR1 is GTSNPN, CDR2 SVGIG, per germline (reference sequence). This CDR3 comprises 14 residues. Between the trimmed V and J ends, which lost 0 bases and 7 bases, there was a span of 10 bases.

This clonotype was found many times. The genes are TRBV6-5 and TRBJ1-2; 7 nucleotides match TRBD1. The CDR3 runs 13 residues. V shed 6 bases, J shed 5 bases, and the junction held 6 bases outside the gene matches. Germline values: CDR1 MNHEY, CDR2 SVGAGI. The CDR3 nucleotides read TGTGCCAGCAGGGGGACAGTCGGGTATGGCTACACCTTC. Translating it yields CASRGTVGYGYTF.

The chain employs TRBV6-5 and TRBJ1-5, with no clear D. The germline gives CDR1 MNHEY, CDR2 SVGAGI. V was clipped by 0 bases and J by 5 bases, with 8 bases between them. CDR3 length: 14 residues. The CDR3 DNA is TGTGCCAGCAGTTACTCGAGACGCGATCAGCCCCAGCATTTT. Translated, it gives CASSYSRRDQPQHF.

This chain joins TRBV5-1 and TRBJ1-1; D is unresolved. This CDR3 is built from 13 residues. Germline lookup yields CDR1 SGHRS and CDR2 YFSETQ. Trimming took off 5 bases at V and 5 bases at J, with 13 bases between the two ends. This CDR3 reads CASRKEGITEAFF. Here the CDR3 DNA reads TGCGCCAGCAGAAAGGAGGGAATAACTGAAGCTTTCTTT.

This clonotype was seen a handful of times. The chain is built from TRBV7-2 and TRBJ1-2, with 9 bases matching TRBD1. The CDR3 runs 15 residues. V was pared by 2 bases and J by 8 bases, with 9 bases of the junction left unmatched. CDR1 is SGHTA, CDR2 FQGNSA, per germline. The CDR3 loop reads CASSLQTGGIRGYTF. CDR3 nucleotides: TGTGCCAGCAGCTTACAAACAGGGGGCATAAGAGGCTACACCTTC.

The rearrangement links TRBV12-3 or TRBV12-4 to TRBJ2-3, with 9 nucleotides matching TRBD2. The V gene end was trimmed by 8 bases and the J gene end by 3 bases; junction bases not matched to a gene: 18. The CDR3 extends over 18 amino acids. CDR3 in amino acids: CASVEGLAWGVGTDTQYF. CDR3 DNA: TGTGCCAGCGTAGAGGGACTAGCCTGGGGAGTTGGAACAGATACGCAGTATTTT.

This clonotype appeared a few times. The chain has TRBV30 and TRBJ2-1; D is unresolved. This CDR3 spans 17 amino acids. Germline V lookup: CDR1 GTSNPN, CDR2 SVGIG (reference sequence). V gave up 1 base and J gave up 2 bases, with 18 bases separating them. The CDR3 DNA sequence: TGTGCCTGGAGTGCAGGCCATGCGGCCGCCACCTACAATGAGCAGTTCTTC. Translating gives CAWSAGHAAATYNEQFF.

Only a few counts were recorded for this clonotype. Here the CDR3 reads CAWSVIRTDAYGYTF. The CDR3 nucleotides are TGTGCCTGGAGTGTAATCCGGACAGATGCATATGGCTACACCTTC. The chain is built from TRBV30 and TRBJ1-2; possible D gene TRBD1, 6 bases. This CDR3 has 15 residues. The V end lost 0 bases, the J end lost 5 bases, and 16 bases lay between the germline ends. Germline V CDR1 and CDR2: GTSNPN, SVGIG (reference sequence).

This clonotype was seen a single time. Given a much more abundant clone one base away, this may be a read error. The J gene is TRBJ2-1, the V gene TRBV6-5; D may match TRBD1 or TRBD2 (5 bases each). Germline V gene lookup returns CDR1 MNHEY and CDR2 SVGAGI. V was pared by 6 bases and J by 10 bases, with 19 bases between. The CDR3 totals 14 residues. CDR3 sequence (DNA): TGTGCCAGCAGCACCGTAGGTGCATGGGACGAGCAGTTCTTC. It specifies CASSTVGAWDEQFF.

This clonotype has ten or more counts. V usage is TRBV10-3 and J usage is TRBJ2-7, with TRBD2 identical over 7 bases. The CDR3 loop spans 18 amino acids. J gave up 0 bases and V 3 bases, and 14 bases lay outside the gene matches. CDR1 ENHRY and CDR2 SYGVKD come from the germline V gene. The CDR3 bases are TGTGCCATCAGTGATGATTTGTCTAAAGCGGGGATCTCCTACGAGCAGTACTTC. It specifies CAISDDLSKAGISYEQYF.

This clonotype was seen ten or more times. J is TRBJ2-4 and V is TRBV27, with TRBD1 identical over 11 bases. CDR1 and CDR2 from the germline V gene are MNHEY and SMNVEV (reference sequence). The CDR3 is 15 residues long. Trimming at V came to 5 bases and at J to 9 bases, leaving 9 bases not matched to a gene. The CDR3 protein is CASSAGTGGFGIQYF. CDR3 DNA: TGTGCCAGCAGTGCCGGGACAGGGGGATTCGGCATTCAGTACTTC.

This clonotype was observed many times. The chain carries TRBV5-5 and TRBJ2-1; 12 bases line up with TRBD2. CDR1 is SGHKS and CDR2 is YYEKEE in the germline V gene (reference sequence). Germline trimming cut 3 bases from V and 10 bases from J; bases unmatched to any gene: 8. There are 15 residues in the CDR3. This CDR3 is CASSSRTSGALEQFF. CDR3 bases: TGTGCCAGCAGCTCCCGGACTAGCGGGGCCTTGGAGCAGTTCTTC.

This clonotype was observed a few times. V usage is TRBV10-3 and J usage is TRBJ2-7, with D maybe TRBD2 (6 bases). This CDR3 is built from 15 residues. Germline V CDR1 and CDR2: ENHRY, SYGVKD. V was clipped by 3 bases and J by 4 bases, with 16 bases between them. CDR3 in DNA: TGTGCCATCAGTGACCTCCGGGACTCCTGGTACGAGCAGTACTTC. Protein sequence: CAISDLRDSWYEQYF.

This clonotype came up a few times. V and J are TRBV30 and TRBJ2-7, with D maybe TRBD2 (6 bases). Germline-derived CDR1 and CDR2 are GTSNPN and SVGIG (reference sequence). V dropped 4 bases and J dropped 6 bases, with 10 bases sitting between them. This CDR3 is built from 11 residues. The CDR3 coding sequence is TGTGCCTGGAATTCGGAGGGCGAGCAGTACTTC. It is translated as CAWNSEGEQYF.

This clonotype was seen only a few times. The chain is built from TRBV7-9 and TRBJ2-1; 12 bases match TRBD1. CDR1 SEHNR and CDR2 FQNEAQ come from the germline V gene (reference sequence). V lost 4 bases and J lost 2; bases outside the gene matches: 9. This CDR3 contains 18 residues. CDR3 loop: CASSYGTGGVFAYNEQFF. The CDR3 bases are TGTGCCAGCAGCTACGGGACAGGGGGCGTTTTCGCCTACAATGAGCAGTTCTTC.

The sample holds many counts of this clonotype. The rearrangement uses TRBV6-1 and TRBJ1-6; 11 positions match TRBD1. V gave up 5 bases and J gave up 9 bases; unmatched junction bases: 3. CDR3 length equals 14 residues. Germline V gene lookup returns CDR1 MNHNS and CDR2 SASEGT. This CDR3 reads CASSLDRGPSPLHF. For the CDR3, the DNA is TGTGCCAGCAGTTTGGACAGGGGGCCTTCACCCCTCCACTTT.

A word on this clonotype: A much larger clone differs by one base, so this may be a read error. The V and J genes are TRBV25-1 and TRBJ2-5; D might be TRBD2 (5 bases). The CDR3 length is 13 residues. Between the trimmed V and J ends, which lost 4 bases and 7 bases, there was a span of 13 bases. Looked up from germline, CDR1 is MGHDK and CDR2 is SYGVNS. In nucleotides, the CDR3 is TGTGCCAGCAGTGTGAGCGGACTGGGGACCCAGTACTTC. It specifies CASSVSGLGTQYF.